The 8 T cell receptor beta chains below were found in one sample sequenced in a study of shared clonotypes between healthy human individuals. Only in-frame clones appear in the TCRdb table, and some are missing; sequencing was by immunoSEQ multiplex PCR. The profile covers fewer than 2.5 million clones, with over 85% appearing a single time and 0.36% taken by the ten largest. Sequencing input: naive CD4+ T cells from PBMCs. Documented subset: CD45RA+ positively selected. These receptors were obtained from a man between 18 and 29 years old in good health. Some clones in this sample may be carry-over from other donors' samples.

The V and J genes are TRBV18 and TRBJ2-6, with 8 bases matching TRBD1. Germline-derived CDR1 and CDR2 are KGHSH and LQKENI. J gave up 0 bases and V 2 bases, and 6 bases lay outside the gene matches. This CDR3 is 18 amino acids long. The CDR3 DNA reads TGTGCCAGCTCACCATTCCGGACAGGGCACTCTGGGGCCAACGTCCTGACTTTC. Translation: CASSPFRTGHSGANVLTF.

The chain couples TRBV18 to TRBJ2-7; 7 bases agree with TRBD2. From germline, CDR1 is KGHSH and CDR2 LQKENI. Trimming removed 5 bases from V and 3 bases from J; junction bases left unmatched: 4. CDR3 length: 13 amino acids. The CDR3 sequence: CASSKPGGYEQYF. The CDR3 region has the DNA TGTGCCAGCTCAAAGCCGGGAGGCTACGAGCAGTACTTC.

In the case of this clone: The sample holds other DNA sequences that translate to the same CDR3. The chain couples TRBV9 to TRBJ2-7; tentatively, D is TRBD1 or TRBD2 (5 bases each). Between the trimmed V and J ends, which lost 0 bases and 2 bases, there was a span of 12 bases. Germline CDR1 reads SGDLS; CDR2 reads YYNGEE. The CDR3 is 15 amino acids. The CDR3 here is CASSVGVGTPYEQYF. DNA of the CDR3: TGTGCCAGCAGCGTAGGAGTAGGGACCCCCTACGAGCAGTACTTC.

The table lists this clone with a count of one. The chain employs TRBV30 and TRBJ1-3; no reliable D call. V was cut by 8 bases and J by 0 bases, with 11 bases left in between. Germline V gene data show CDR1 as GTSNPN and CDR2 as SVGIG (reference sequence). The CDR3 is 13 residues long. DNA for the CDR3: TGTGCCCTTGACCGTGTCTCTGGAAACACCATATATTTT. This gives the protein CALDRVSGNTIYF.

J is TRBJ2-5 and V is TRBV7-9; possibly TRBD1 for D (6 bases). The CDR3 totals 15 residues. The V end was cut by 2 bases, the J end by 2 bases, with 12 bases between. Germline assignment: CDR1 SEHNR and CDR2 FQNEAQ (reference sequence). The CDR3 DNA follows: TGTGCCAGCAGCTTAAGCGGACAGCCTCAAGAGACCCAGTACTTC. This translates into CASSLSGQPQETQYF. The full variable domain, rest sourced from reference TRBV7-9 and TRBJ2-5, is DTGVSQNPRHKITKRGQNVTFRCDPISEHNRLYWYRQTLGQGPEFLTYFQNEAQLEKSRLLSDRFSAERPKGSFSTLEIQRTEQGDSAMYLCASSLSGQPQETQYFGPGTRLLVL.

The chain combines TRBV5-6 with TRBJ2-4, with D perhaps matching TRBD1 (5 bases). CDR1 is SGHDT, CDR2 YYEEEE, per germline. The V end was cut by 0 bases, the J end by 9 bases, with 16 bases between. This CDR3 comprises 15 residues. This CDR3 reads CASSLDPRDHSIQYF. The CDR3, as DNA: TGTGCCAGCAGCTTGGATCCCAGGGATCATAGCATTCAGTACTTC.

V gene TRBV5-1 combines with J gene TRBJ2-1; D could derive from TRBD1 or TRBD2 (6 bases each). Germline V gene data show CDR1 as SGHRS and CDR2 as YFSETQ. Trimming left V 0 bases short and J 0 bases short, with 13 bases between. The CDR3 has 17 amino acids. The CDR3 DNA follows: TGCGCCAGCAGCTTGGTAGGGGGGAGCCGCTCCTACAATGAGCAGTTCTTC. Residues: CASSLVGGSRSYNEQFF.

The chain employs TRBV6-4 and TRBJ1-3; unclear D gene. CDR1 is MRHNA and CDR2 is SNTAGT in the germline V gene. Trimming cost V 8 bases and J 0 bases, with 11 bases left between them. The CDR3 is 14 residues long. CDR3 nucleotide sequence: TGTGCCAGCGGCAGAGCATACTCTGGAAACACCATATATTTT. Its protein product is CASGRAYSGNTIYF.